The text below deals with one T cell receptor (beta chain). The specificity of this receptor is unknown. No per-base quality is available; no much larger clone lies one base away. This sample was included in a study of control samples from healthy donors and cancer patients (dated by TCRdb to about 2020). Ends trimmed: V by 2 bases, J by 2 bases; bases unmatched to a gene: 3. From its cysteine to its phenylalanine, the CDR3 spans 16 amino acids. This entry keeps only the CDR3 DNA: 48 bases, framed from base 1. The germline V gene provides CDR1 MNHEY and CDR2 SVGEGT. Library preparation employed the immunoSEQ multiplex PCR assay. Here the immuneACCESS table is served through TCRdb, limited to in-frame sequences with V and J called. Missing clones are a known gap in these copies; in checked studies unresolved V genes cover under half, and the rest lacks a known reason. For this sample there are about 86,000 clones; about 93% appear just once. Of the sample, approximately 4.8% falls within the top ten clones.

This sequence was found in a woman under 30 in good health. Rearrangement joined TRBV6-2 or TRBV6-3 to TRBJ2-6; 7 bases in between match TRBD1. Specimen: blood. CDR3 region: CASSYGQGAGANVLTF. The sequenced DNA is TGTGCCAGCAGTTACGGCCAGGGGGCTGGGGCCAACGTCCTGACTTTC.